These 18 T cell receptor beta chains were all obtained from the same sample, sequenced in a study of OX40 agonist ivuxolimab in advanced cancers. This table comes from immunoSEQ multiplex PCR, and its TCRdb copy is limited to in-frame clones, with some not included. The data contain about 61,000 clones, approximately 86% of them singletons. The input for sequencing was CD4+ or CD8+ T cells sorted from blood, taken in a trial of the OX40 agonist ivuxolimab. These receptors all come from an adult with an advanced solid tumor such as melanoma, head and neck, liver or kidney cancer.

This rearrangement joins TRBV28 to TRBJ2-1, with D possibly being TRBD2 (7 bases). This CDR3 spans 16 amino acids. CDR1 is MDHEN and CDR2 is SYDVKM in the germline V gene. Deletions cut 6 bases from V and 7 bases from J, with 22 bases between. DNA for the CDR3: TGTGCCAGCAGCTTCGGGGGGCTAGCGGAGGGAAATGAGCAGTTCTTC. It codes for CASSFGGLAEGNEQFF.

This rearrangement joins TRBV6-6 to TRBJ2-5; the D gene is possibly TRBD2 (5 bases). Germline V gene data show CDR1 as MNHNY and CDR2 as SVGAGI (reference sequence). V gave up 5 bases and J gave up 7 bases, with 11 bases separating them. There are 12 residues in the CDR3. The CDR3 sequence: CASSRFRGTQYF. CDR3 DNA: TGTGCCAGCAGTCGTTTCCGGGGGACCCAGTACTTC.

A single count supports this clone. The rearrangement links TRBV9 to TRBJ1-3; D gene uncertain. Per germline, CDR1 SGDLS and CDR2 YYNGEE. CDR3 size: 15 residues. V lost 0 bases and J lost 0, with 7 bases in between. The CDR3 coding sequence is TGTGCCAGCAGCGTAGGAGGGCGCTCTGGAAACACCATATATTTT. It yields the protein CASSVGGRSGNTIYF.

The CDR3 DNA reads as TGTGCCAGCAGCCCGACAGGGGCCCGCACAGATACGCAGTATTTT. Translation: CASSPTGARTDTQYF. The V gene is TRBV9, the J gene TRBJ2-3; 8 bases line up with TRBD1. After removal of 4 bases from V and 1 base from J, the junction contained 5 bases not matched to a gene. The CDR3 loop spans 15 amino acids. Looked up from germline, CDR1 is SGDLS and CDR2 is YYNGEE.

V and J are TRBV11-2 and TRBJ2-7; D not resolved. This CDR3 region has 11 residues. Deletions cut 5 bases from V and 6 bases from J, with 8 bases between. The germline gives CDR1 SGHAT, CDR2 FQNNGV. CDR3 in amino acids: CASSTPGEQYF. CDR3 nucleotides: TGTGCCAGCAGCACCCCAGGCGAGCAGTACTTC. Full variable domain (remainder filled in from reference TRBV11-2 and TRBJ2-7): EAGVAQSPRYKIIEKRQSVAFWCNPISGHATLYWYQQILGQGPKLLIQFQNNGVVDDSQLPKDRFSAERLKGVDSTLKIQPAKLEDSAVYLCASSTPGEQYFGPGTRLTVT.

The rearrangement links TRBV5-5 to TRBJ1-4; 7 bases align to TRBD1. Trimming removed 6 bases from V and 4 bases from J; junction bases left unmatched: 6. This CDR3 comprises 14 residues. CDR1 SGHKS and CDR2 YYEKEE come from the germline V gene (reference sequence). CDR3 DNA: TGTGCCAGCAACCGGGACAGCGGTAATGAAAAACTGTTTTTT. It encodes CASNRDSGNEKLFF.

The rearrangement joins TRBV5-6 to TRBJ2-1; 8 bases align to TRBD2. Germline CDR1 and CDR2: SGHDT and YYEEEE. With V trimmed by 2 bases and J by 10 bases, 5 bases remained unmatched. This CDR3 is built from 13 residues. This CDR3 reads CASSLGGGYEQFF. The CDR3 DNA reads as TGTGCCAGCAGCTTAGGCGGGGGGTACGAGCAGTTCTTC.

This chain links TRBV6-6 with TRBJ2-2; 11 bases map to TRBD2. Trimming cost V 6 bases and J 10 bases; bases outside gene matches: 10. This CDR3 contains 15 residues. Germline lookup yields CDR1 MNHNY and CDR2 SVGAGI (reference sequence). The CDR3 region is CASRTSGGVSEELFF. DNA of the CDR3: TGTGCCAGCAGAACTAGCGGGGGTGTTAGCGAGGAGCTGTTTTTT.

The genes are TRBV28 and TRBJ2-7, with D perhaps matching TRBD2 (5 bases). CDR1 is MDHEN, CDR2 SYDVKM, per germline. The germline V and J ends were trimmed by 3 bases and 0 bases, with 12 bases remaining between them. CDR3 size: 15 residues. This chain's CDR3 is CASSFASAGSYEQYF. The CDR3 region has the DNA TGTGCCAGCAGTTTTGCGTCGGCGGGCTCCTACGAGCAGTACTTC. The full variable domain, rest sourced from reference TRBV28 and TRBJ2-7, is DVKVTQSSRYLVKRTGEKVFLECVQDMDHENMFWYRQDPGLGLRLIYFSYDVKMKEKGDIPEGYSVSREKKERFSLILESASTNQTSMYLCASSFASAGSYEQYFGPGTRLTVT.

This chain connects TRBV5-8 to TRBJ2-7; D not resolved. From germline, CDR1 is SGHTS and CDR2 YDEGEE. The CDR3 extends over 13 amino acids. Trimming shortened V by 4 bases and J by 0 bases, and 8 bases separated the two germline ends. The chain's CDR3 is CASSRRNSYEQYF. The CDR3 region has the DNA TGTGCCAGCAGCCGCCGGAACTCCTACGAGCAGTACTTC.

The chain links TRBV2 to TRBJ1-1, with D possibly matching TRBD1 (5 bases). Germline V CDR1 and CDR2: SNHLY, FYNNEI. The length of the CDR3 is 15 residues. The ends were cut back, 6 bases at V and 2 bases at J, with 16 bases in the middle. CDR3 in DNA: TGTGCCAGCAGGGACACGTTAGCGATAAACACTGAAGCTTTCTTT. As protein: CASRDTLAINTEAFF.

The gene calls are TRBV5-1 and TRBJ2-3, with D possibly TRBD2 on 5 matching bases. The germline V gene has CDR1 SGHRS and CDR2 YFSETQ. CDR3 length: 11 residues. V gave up 3 bases and J gave up 9 bases, with 8 bases separating them. DNA of the CDR3: TGCGCCAGCAGCTCCGGGATAACGCAGTATTTT. Translated, it gives CASSSGITQYF.

The rearrangement uses TRBV7-6 and TRBJ2-5; 9 nucleotides agree with TRBD1. Trimming cost V 1 base and J 1 base; bases outside gene matches: 4. Germline CDR1 and CDR2: SGHVS and FNYEAQ. The CDR3 length is 16 residues. The CDR3 spells CASSLEGQGIQETQYF. The CDR3 region has the DNA TGTGCCAGCAGCTTAGAGGGACAGGGAATCCAAGAGACCCAGTACTTC.

V usage is TRBV2 and J usage is TRBJ2-1, with TRBD2 matching 12 bases. The germline gives CDR1 SNHLY, CDR2 FYNNEI. This CDR3 is built from 14 residues. The CDR3 protein is CAAATSGSGNEQFF. DNA for the CDR3: TGTGCAGCAGCGACTAGCGGGAGCGGAAATGAGCAGTTCTTC.

The chain links TRBV28 to TRBJ1-6; tentatively, D is TRBD1 (6 bases). V lost 6 bases and J 5 bases, leaving 8 bases between the germline ends. The CDR3 is 13 residues long. Germline V lookup: CDR1 MDHEN, CDR2 SYDVKM. CDR3 in amino acids: CASRDSHNSPLHF. DNA for the CDR3: TGTGCCAGCAGGGACAGTCATAATTCACCCCTCCACTTT.

The V call is TRBV29-1, the J call TRBJ2-1, with D maybe TRBD2 (5 bases). The germline V and J ends were trimmed by 6 bases and 4 bases, with 16 bases remaining between them. CDR3 length equals 14 residues. Germline V CDR1 and CDR2: SQVTM, ANQGSEA. In DNA, the CDR3 is TGCAGCGTCGCATATCTACCGGGGTACAATGAGCAGTTCTTC. Residues: CSVAYLPGYNEQFF.

The V gene is TRBV5-1, the J gene TRBJ2-7; D not resolved. Trimming removed 1 base at V and 0 bases at J, with 14 bases between. The CDR3 covers 16 residues. The germline V gene has CDR1 SGHRS and CDR2 YFSETQ. The DNA for the CDR3 is TGCGCCAGCAGCTTGATGTCCGGGCCCAGCTCCTACGAGCAGTACTTC. It specifies CASSLMSGPSSYEQYF.

This rearrangement joins TRBV7-2 to TRBJ1-5; a possible D gene is TRBD1 (5 bases). Trimming pared 5 bases from V and 5 bases from J, leaving 10 bases between. Germline lookup yields CDR1 SGHTA and CDR2 FQGNSA. The CDR3 extends over 13 amino acids. This chain's CDR3 is CASSRGGDQPQHF. DNA for the CDR3: TGTGCCAGCAGCCGGGGAGGGGATCAGCCCCAGCATTTT.